This T cell receptor beta chain was captured by sequencing in a study of T cell repertoires in cytomegalovirus infection. Study at large: Public TCR beta signature analysis indicated the presence of both CMV infection and matching HLA type.

TCRdb re-called the reads with MiXCR, one entry per CDR3 protein. The data contain about 160,000 distinct CDR3 sequences, roughly 20% of them singletons. In its sample, this clonotype was seen a few times. The target antigen is unknown. Deletions cut 0 bases from V and 8 bases from J, with 13 bases between. Germline CDR1 is MGHRA and CDR2 is YSYEKL. The CDR3 is 14 residues long. The chain links TRBV4-1 to TRBJ1-2; TRBD1 is a possible D gene (5 bases). The source was CD8+ T cells from cultured PBMCs, collected from culture after CMV antigen stimulation. This receptor was taken from a human donor in good health (CMV status not recorded). Some clones in this sample may be carry-over from other donors' samples. The CDR3 region is CASSQDRALWGYTF. The CDR3 nucleotides are TGCGCCAGCAGCCAAGACAGGGCGCTGTGGGGCTACACCTTC.